Presented here are 5 T cell receptor beta chains from one specimen sequenced in a study of CD8 T cells in Susac syndrome. The authors reverse transcribed roughly 0.5 to 1 ug RNA with random hexamers. MiXCR was run by TCRdb on the immunoSEQ multiplex PCR reads, yielding one entry per CDR3 protein. The repertoire holds some 150,000 distinct CDR3 sequences, with around 95% as singletons. The sample comprised CD8+ T cells from PBMCs. The receptors shown here come from a human donor with multiple sclerosis.

This clonotype has just one count. V is TRBV30 and J is TRBJ2-2; 11 bases are a match to TRBD1. The CDR3 runs to 14 residues. J lost 6 bases, V lost 5 bases, and 5 bases had no gene match. Germline V lookup: CDR1 GTSNPN, CDR2 SVGIG (reference sequence). The CDR3 here is CAWEGTGGPGELFF. CDR3 bases: TGTGCCTGGGAGGGGACAGGGGGGCCCGGGGAGCTGTTTTTT.

The chain is built from TRBV7-9 and TRBJ1-5; D remains ambiguous. Germline V lookup: CDR1 SEHNR, CDR2 FQNEAQ (reference sequence). The CDR3 is 12 residues long. Trimming took off 2 bases at V and 6 bases at J, with 5 bases between the two ends. The chain's CDR3 is CASSLFGQPQHF. The CDR3 nucleotides read TGTGCCAGCAGCTTATTCGGTCAGCCCCAGCATTTT.

V gene TRBV12-3 or TRBV12-4 combines with J gene TRBJ2-7; D is unclear. Deletions cut 7 bases from V and 0 bases from J, with 10 bases between. CDR3 length: 13 amino acids. CDR3 protein: CASTGLLSYEQYF. The CDR3 DNA reads as TGTGCCAGCACAGGTCTCCTCTCCTACGAGCAGTACTTC.

This clonotype has only one observation. This chain links TRBV4-1 with TRBJ2-1; D might be TRBD2 (7 bases). Trimming removed 3 bases at V and 5 bases at J, with 14 bases between. The CDR3 has 15 residues. CDR1 is MGHRA, CDR2 YSYEKL, per germline. This CDR3 reads CASSHSRGANNEQFF. The CDR3 bases are TGCGCCAGCAGCCATTCCCGGGGGGCCAACAATGAGCAGTTCTTC.

The rearrangement joins TRBV20-1 to TRBJ2-3; the D gene is possibly TRBD2 (6 bases). Germline CDR1 reads DFQATT; CDR2 reads SNEGSKA (reference sequence). This CDR3 is 14 amino acids long. V was trimmed by 0 bases and J by 6 bases, leaving 13 bases between them. CDR3: CSARDPFRGDTQYF. The CDR3 DNA reads as TGCAGTGCTAGAGATCCCTTCCGGGGGGATACGCAGTATTTT.